The 19 T cell receptor beta chains reported below all come from one sample, sequenced in a study of T cell responses to AZD1222 COVID-19 vaccine. Profiled with immunoSEQ multiplex PCR; TCRdb holds only in-frame clones, not every one. The sample has about 100,000 clones, around 85% seen once; the top ten hold approximately 6.8%. This specimen consisted of peripheral blood, obtained on day 0 of AZD1222 vaccination. The receptors shown here come from an adult in good health.

V usage is TRBV29-1 and J usage is TRBJ2-7, with 8 bases aligning to TRBD1. Trimming took 1 base from V and 4 from J; bases not matched to a gene: 3. CDR1 is SQVTM and CDR2 is ANQGSEA in the germline V gene. The CDR3 extends over 13 amino acids. The CDR3 spells CSVEAGGGYEQYF. CDR3 bases: TGCAGCGTTGAAGCAGGGGGCGGTTACGAGCAGTACTTC.

CDR3 in amino acids: CASSLVTGANQPQHF. DNA for the CDR3: TGTGCCAGCAGCTTGGTGACAGGGGCCAATCAGCCCCAGCATTTT. This chain links TRBV5-8 with TRBJ1-5, with TRBD1 matching over 8 bases. Germline V CDR1 and CDR2: SGHTS, YDEGEE. Germline trimming cut 0 bases from V and 3 bases from J; bases unmatched to any gene: 2. CDR3 size: 15 residues.

The rearrangement joins TRBV11-3 to TRBJ2-3; 7 nucleotides match TRBD1. CDR3 size: 16 residues. Germline CDR1 reads SGHNT; CDR2 reads YENEEA. The V and J ends lost 6 bases and 0 bases, in that order; junction bases with no gene match: 9. This CDR3 is CASRRRGTASTDTQYF. The CDR3 region has the DNA TGTGCCAGCAGAAGACGAGGGACAGCTAGCACAGATACGCAGTATTTT. Full variable domain (rest looked up from reference TRBV11-3 and TRBJ2-3): EAGVVQSPRYKIIEKKQPVAFWCNPISGHNTLYWYLQNLGQGPELLIRYENEEAVDDSQLPKDRFSAERLKGVDSTLKIQPAELGDSAVYLCASRRRGTASTDTQYFGPGTRLTVL.

V and J are TRBV30 and TRBJ2-1, with a tentative D call TRBD1 (6 bases). The CDR3 is made up of 15 amino acids. Germline V gives CDR1 GTSNPN, CDR2 SVGIG (reference sequence). Trimming removed 4 bases from V and 13 bases from J, with 26 bases in between. This CDR3 reads CAWTKQGSAGKVQFF. As DNA, the CDR3 is TGTGCCTGGACTAAACAGGGCTCGGCTGGTAAGGTTCAGTTCTTC.

The J gene is TRBJ2-5, the V gene TRBV14, with D tentatively TRBD2 (5 bases). CDR3 length: 18 amino acids. Germline V gene data show CDR1 as SGHDN and CDR2 as FVKESK. V was trimmed by 5 bases and J by 5 bases, leaving 27 bases between them. The CDR3 region has the DNA TGTGCCAGCAGCGACCGGCTAGGCGGAGGTGGATGGGAGGAGACCCAGTACTTC. It translates to CASSDRLGGGGWEETQYF.

The V gene is TRBV27, the J gene TRBJ1-5, with D possibly TRBD1 on 6 matching bases. Germline V CDR1 and CDR2: MNHEY, SMNVEV (reference sequence). V dropped 8 bases and J dropped 0 bases, with 20 bases sitting between them. The CDR3 runs to 17 residues. The CDR3 DNA sequence: TGTGCCAGCCCCACAGGGAATGCGACGTATAGCAATCAGCCCCAGCATTTT. Protein product: CASPTGNATYSNQPQHF.

The V and J genes are TRBV6-6 and TRBJ2-7; D unresolved. Germline lookup yields CDR1 MNHNY and CDR2 SVGAGI (reference sequence). V was pared by 0 bases and J by 5 bases, with 17 bases between. The CDR3 totals 16 residues. The CDR3 sequence is CASSYSYPGFFHEQYF. The CDR3 DNA sequence: TGTGCCAGCAGTTACTCGTATCCGGGTTTTTTCCACGAGCAGTACTTC.

The chain links TRBV2 to TRBJ2-2; possibly TRBD1 for D (6 bases). The CDR3 runs to 15 residues. In germline, CDR1 is SNHLY, CDR2 FYNNEI. V was trimmed by 7 bases and J by 7 bases, leaving 19 bases between them. The DNA for the CDR3 is TGTGCCAGCACCCGAACGGTAGGGGGAATCGGGGAGCTGTTTTTT. Amino acid sequence: CASTRTVGGIGELFF.

The chain carries TRBV18 and TRBJ2-7, with D possibly matching TRBD1 (6 bases). Trimming left V 6 bases short and J 6 bases short, with 18 bases between. Germline CDR1 reads KGHSH; CDR2 reads LQKENI. The CDR3 is 14 residues long. This chain's CDR3 is CASSRQVWMGEQYF. CDR3 nucleotides: TGTGCCAGCTCCCGACAGGTTTGGATGGGCGAGCAGTACTTC.

V usage is TRBV6-5 and J usage is TRBJ1-3; weak D call: TRBD1 (5 bases). The germline CDR1 and CDR2 sequences are MNHEY and SVGAGI. The CDR3 spans 14 residues. The V and J ends lost 6 bases and 0 bases respectively, with 9 bases between them. The CDR3 DNA sequence: TGTGCCAGCAGGTGGGGGGGCTCTGGAAACACCATATATTTT. Amino acids: CASRWGGSGNTIYF.

This chain connects TRBV30 to TRBJ1-5, with 8 bases lining up with TRBD1. CDR3 length: 15 residues. V lost 1 base to trimming and J lost 1 base; unmatched junction nucleotides: 3. CDR1 and CDR2 from the germline V gene are GTSNPN and SVGIG (reference sequence). In DNA form, the CDR3 reads TGTGCCTGGAGTGGTGGACAGGGCAGCAATCAGCCCCAGCATTTT. This gives the protein CAWSGGQGSNQPQHF. Based on the CDR3 plus reference TRBV30 and TRBJ1-5, the full variable domain is SQTIHQWPATLVQPVGSPLSLECTVEGTSNPNLYWYRQAAGRGLQLLFYSVGIGQISSEVPQNLSASRPQDRQFILSSKKLLLSDSGFYLCAWSGGQGSNQPQHFGDGTRLSIL.

The J gene is TRBJ1-2, the V gene TRBV6-5, with 8 nucleotides matching TRBD1. Germline V CDR1 and CDR2: MNHEY, SVGAGI. The CDR3 sequence is 12 residues long. V shed 7 bases, J shed 8 bases, and the junction held 6 bases outside the gene matches. The CDR3 DNA follows: TGTGCCAGCAAGACAGGGGAGGGAGGCTACACCTTC. This sequence encodes CASKTGEGGYTF.

This rearrangement joins TRBV30 to TRBJ2-5; 14 nucleotides align to TRBD2. CDR1 and CDR2 (germline): GTSNPN, SVGIG (reference sequence). V gave up 0 bases and J gave up 4 bases; unmatched junction bases: 10. The CDR3 totals 18 residues. CDR3 DNA sequence: TGTGCCTGGAGTGTACCGGGACTAGCGGGAGTATTGGGAGAGACCCAGTACTTC. It is translated as CAWSVPGLAGVLGETQYF.

The V and J genes are TRBV28 and TRBJ1-5; D is unclear. The CDR3 is 13 amino acids. The ends were cut back, 1 base at V and 5 bases at J, with 6 bases in the middle. In germline, CDR1 is MDHEN, CDR2 SYDVKM. The CDR3 DNA reads as TGTGCCAGCAGTTTATCCCACCATCAGCCCCAGCATTTT. It translates to CASSLSHHQPQHF. The whole variable domain, filled in from reference TRBV28 and TRBJ1-5, reads DVKVTQSSRYLVKRTGEKVFLECVQDMDHENMFWYRQDPGLGLRLIYFSYDVKMKEKGDIPEGYSVSREKKERFSLILESASTNQTSMYLCASSLSHHQPQHFGDGTRLSIL.

CDR3 in DNA: TGTGCCAGCAGCTGCCCTGCCTGCGAGCAGTACTTC. Translation gives CASSCPACEQYF. The rearrangement links TRBV6-2 or TRBV6-3 to TRBJ2-7; no definite D call. The CDR3 sequence is 12 residues long. V lost 6 bases, J lost 6 bases, and 12 bases lay in between. CDR1 is MNHEY, CDR2 SVGEGT, per germline.

This chain connects TRBV2 to TRBJ2-1, with TRBD2 as a possible D gene (6 bases). Germline V gene lookup returns CDR1 SNHLY and CDR2 FYNNEI. This CDR3 has 14 amino acids. With 6 bases removed from V and 2 bases from J, the gap between germline ends came to 11 bases. The DNA of the CDR3 is TGTGCCAGCAGGGGGTCTAGCGCCTACAATGAGCAGTTCTTC. Protein sequence: CASRGSSAYNEQFF.

V is TRBV4-1 and J is TRBJ2-7; TRBD2 agrees at 10 bases. This CDR3 is built from 14 residues. The trim removed 1 base at V and 3 bases at J, leaving 0 bases unmatched. Germline-derived CDR1 and CDR2 are MGHRA and YSYEKL. CDR3 region: CASSQASGSYEQYF. In DNA, the CDR3 is TGCGCCAGCAGCCAAGCTAGCGGGAGCTACGAGCAGTACTTC.

The V and J genes are TRBV18 and TRBJ1-3; D is possibly TRBD1 (5 bases). This CDR3 comprises 15 residues. Between the trimmed V and J ends, which lost 1 base and 3 bases, there was a span of 10 bases. Germline V gives CDR1 KGHSH, CDR2 LQKENI. The CDR3 sequence: CASSPLRGDGNTIYF. The CDR3 nucleotides read TGTGCCAGCTCACCACTAAGAGGGGATGGAAACACCATATATTTT.

By its share, this clone is medium-sized. The chain employs TRBV19 and TRBJ1-1, with a weak D call TRBD1 (5 bases). The germline gives CDR1 LNHDA, CDR2 SQIVND (reference sequence). The CDR3 spans 13 residues. V lost 0 bases and J 10 bases, leaving 12 bases between the germline ends. The CDR3 loop is CASSIDRGPGAFF. In nucleotides, the CDR3 is TGTGCCAGTAGTATAGATAGGGGCCCGGGAGCTTTCTTT.